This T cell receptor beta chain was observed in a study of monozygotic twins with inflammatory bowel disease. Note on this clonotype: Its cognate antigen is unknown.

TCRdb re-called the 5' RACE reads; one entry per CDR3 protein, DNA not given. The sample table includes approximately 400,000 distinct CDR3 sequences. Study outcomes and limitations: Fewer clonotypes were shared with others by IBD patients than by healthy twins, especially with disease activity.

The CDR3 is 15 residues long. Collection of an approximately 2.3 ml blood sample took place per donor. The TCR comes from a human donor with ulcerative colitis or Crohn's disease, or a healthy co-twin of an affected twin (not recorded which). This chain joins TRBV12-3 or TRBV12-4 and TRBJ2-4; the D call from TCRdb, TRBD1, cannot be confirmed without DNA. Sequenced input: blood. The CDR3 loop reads CASTQPGGTKNIQYF.